The 10 T cell receptor beta chains presented below share a single source sample, sequenced in a study of blood T cell repertoires in COVID-19. The repertoire was sequenced with immunoSEQ multiplex PCR; TCRdb's copy has only in-frame clones and lacks some. Of around 320,000 clones listed, around 92% were seen once; the top ten hold roughly 2.9%. Sequencing was done on a sample of PBMCs or T cells enriched from blood (not recorded which). Receptors originate from a woman aged 50 to 60 who had been exposed to COVID-19.

The genes are TRBV6-1 and TRBJ2-1; TRBD1 matches at 8 bases. The CDR3 is 15 amino acids. Germline V CDR1 and CDR2: MNHNS, SASEGT. V gave up 3 bases and J gave up 10 bases; unmatched junction bases: 11. The CDR3 sequence is CASSDERQGSREQFF. The DNA for the CDR3 is TGTGCCAGCAGTGATGAGAGACAGGGGTCTCGGGAGCAGTTCTTC.

The chain has TRBV6-1 and TRBJ1-1, with 8 bases fitting TRBD1. Losses at the gene ends were 2 bases for V and 4 bases for J; bases not matched to a gene: 6. CDR3 length equals 15 residues. Germline V gene data show CDR1 as MNHNS and CDR2 as SASEGT. The CDR3 sequence is CASSESRTGFTEAFF. Here the CDR3 DNA reads TGTGCCAGCAGTGAATCGAGGACAGGGTTCACTGAAGCTTTCTTT.

This clone is labeled as medium-sized (0.01 to 0.1%). As DNA, the CDR3 is TGTGCCAGCCTGGGTGACAGGCCTGAGCAGTTCTTC. Residues: CASLGDRPEQFF. The chain couples TRBV28 to TRBJ2-1, with a possible D match to TRBD1 (6 bases). Trimming took off 8 bases at V and 9 bases at J, with 14 bases between the two ends. The CDR3 is made up of 12 amino acids. Germline-derived CDR1 and CDR2 are MDHEN and SYDVKM.

The sample holds one count of this clone. Additional DNA sequences in this sample encode the identical CDR3. This sequence joins TRBV5-1 and TRBJ1-2; D uncertain. V shed 0 bases and J shed 7 bases, with 10 bases lying between them. This CDR3 is 13 amino acids long. The V gene's germline CDR1 is SGHRS and CDR2 YFSETQ. CDR3 amino acids: CASSLAARSGYTF. Written as DNA, the CDR3 is TGCGCCAGCAGCTTGGCCGCCCGGTCTGGCTACACCTTC.

V and J are TRBV7-6 and TRBJ1-1; TRBD1 aligns across 8 bases. The length of the CDR3 is 18 residues. V shed 6 bases, J shed 4 bases, and the junction held 19 bases outside the gene matches. Germline-derived CDR1 and CDR2 are SGHVS and FNYEAQ. Here the CDR3 DNA reads TGTGCCAGCAGTCCCCTCGGACAGGGATTGCCGCAGGGCACTGAAGCTTTCTTT. It encodes CASSPLGQGLPQGTEAFF.

The J gene is TRBJ2-7, the V gene TRBV27; TRBD1 agrees at 8 bases. The trim removed 6 bases at V and 2 bases at J, leaving 6 bases unmatched. Germline CDR1 and CDR2: MNHEY and SMNVEV (reference sequence). The CDR3 has 14 residues. The CDR3 DNA reads TGTGCCAGCAGGACGGACAGGGCCCCCTACGAGCAGTACTTC. Amino acids: CASRTDRAPYEQYF.

The V call is TRBV6-5, the J call TRBJ1-2; 8 bases align to TRBD1. Trimming took 4 bases from V and 2 from J; bases not matched to a gene: 6. This CDR3 contains 15 residues. Germline assignment: CDR1 MNHEY and CDR2 SVGAGI. In nucleotides, the CDR3 is TGTGCCAGCAGTTTTCGGACAGGGCAAAACTATGGCTACACCTTC. Its translation: CASSFRTGQNYGYTF.

This clone was seen once. V and J are TRBV11-2 and TRBJ2-5; 16 bases match TRBD2. Germline CDR1 reads SGHAT; CDR2 reads FQNNGV. This CDR3 comprises 18 residues. The junction had 7 bases not matched to a gene; V was cut back by 2 bases and J by 4 bases. CDR3 residues: CASSLPPGLAGGRETQYF. For the CDR3, the DNA is TGTGCCAGCAGCTTACCCCCGGGACTAGCGGGGGGGCGAGAGACCCAGTACTTC.

J is TRBJ1-1 and V is TRBV6-5, with D possibly TRBD1 on 6 matching bases. The CDR3 sequence is 13 residues long. Germline CDR1 MNHEY, CDR2 SVGAGI. The V gene lost 6 bases and the J gene lost 4 bases, with 12 bases spanning the gap. CDR3 amino acids: CASRSTGTTEAFF. The CDR3 bases are TGTGCCAGCAGGTCCACAGGGACCACTGAAGCTTTCTTT.

This chain joins TRBV5-5 and TRBJ2-3, with a weak D call TRBD2 (5 bases). This CDR3 is built from 15 residues. Germline CDR1 and CDR2: SGHKS and YYEKEE (reference sequence). V gave up 0 bases and J gave up 5 bases, with 13 bases separating them. The CDR3 nucleotides read TGTGCCAGCAGCTTGGGGGCGGGCGACGGAGATACGCAGTATTTT. It specifies CASSLGAGDGDTQYF.